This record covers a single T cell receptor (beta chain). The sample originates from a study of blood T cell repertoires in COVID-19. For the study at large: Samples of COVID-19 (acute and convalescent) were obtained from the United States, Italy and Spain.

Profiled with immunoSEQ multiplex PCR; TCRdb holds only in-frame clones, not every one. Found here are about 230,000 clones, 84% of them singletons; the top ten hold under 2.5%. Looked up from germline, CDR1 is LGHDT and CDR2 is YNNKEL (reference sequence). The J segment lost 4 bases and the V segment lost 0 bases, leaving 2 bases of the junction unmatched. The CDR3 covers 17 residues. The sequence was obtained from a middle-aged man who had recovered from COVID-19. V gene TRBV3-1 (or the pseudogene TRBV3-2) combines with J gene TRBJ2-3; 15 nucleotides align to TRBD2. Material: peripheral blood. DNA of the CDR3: TGTGCCAGCAGCCAAGAAGGACTAGCGGGAGGGCCAGATACGCAGTATTTT. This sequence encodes CASSQEGLAGGPDTQYF.